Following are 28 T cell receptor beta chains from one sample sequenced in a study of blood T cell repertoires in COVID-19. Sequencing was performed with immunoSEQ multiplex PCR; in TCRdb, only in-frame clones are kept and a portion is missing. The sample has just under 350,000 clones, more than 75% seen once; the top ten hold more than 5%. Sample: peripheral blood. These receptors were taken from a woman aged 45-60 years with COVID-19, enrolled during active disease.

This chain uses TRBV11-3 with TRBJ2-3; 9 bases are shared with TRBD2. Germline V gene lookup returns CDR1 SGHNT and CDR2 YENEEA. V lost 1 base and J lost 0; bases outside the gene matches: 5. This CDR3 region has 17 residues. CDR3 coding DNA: TGTGCCAGCAGCTTAGGGGCGGGAGGGGGGAGCACAGATACGCAGTATTTT. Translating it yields CASSLGAGGGSTDTQYF.

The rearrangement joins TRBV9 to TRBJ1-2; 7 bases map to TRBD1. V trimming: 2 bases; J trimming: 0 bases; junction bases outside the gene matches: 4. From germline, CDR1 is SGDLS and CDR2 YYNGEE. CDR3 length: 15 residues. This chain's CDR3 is CASSVRTGPNYGYTF. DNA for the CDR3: TGTGCCAGCAGCGTTCGGACAGGACCTAACTATGGCTACACCTTC.

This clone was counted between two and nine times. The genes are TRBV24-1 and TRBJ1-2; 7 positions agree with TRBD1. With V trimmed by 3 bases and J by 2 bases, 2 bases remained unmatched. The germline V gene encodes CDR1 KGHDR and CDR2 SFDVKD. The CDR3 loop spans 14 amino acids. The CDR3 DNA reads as TGTGCCACCAGTGATACGGGACAGAACTATGGCTACACCTTC. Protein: CATSDTGQNYGYTF.

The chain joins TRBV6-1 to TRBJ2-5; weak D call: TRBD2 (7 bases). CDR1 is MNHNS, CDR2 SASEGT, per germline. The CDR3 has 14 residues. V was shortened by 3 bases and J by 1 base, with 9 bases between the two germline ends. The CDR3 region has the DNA TGTGCCAGCAGTGAGCGGGGGCCCCAAGAGACCCAGTACTTC. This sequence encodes CASSERGPQETQYF.

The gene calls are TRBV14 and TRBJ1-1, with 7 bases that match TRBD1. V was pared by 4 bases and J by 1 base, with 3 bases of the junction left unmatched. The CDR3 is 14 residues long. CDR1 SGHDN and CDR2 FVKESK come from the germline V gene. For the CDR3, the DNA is TGTGCCAGCAGCCCGACAGGGAAGAACACTGAAGCTTTCTTT. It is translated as CASSPTGKNTEAFF. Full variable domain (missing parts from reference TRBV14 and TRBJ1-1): EAGVTQFPSHSVIEKGQTVTLRCDPISGHDNLYWYRRVMGKEIKFLLHFVKESKQDESGMPNNRFLAERTGGTYSTLKVQPAELEDSGVYFCASSPTGKNTEAFFGQGTRLTVV.

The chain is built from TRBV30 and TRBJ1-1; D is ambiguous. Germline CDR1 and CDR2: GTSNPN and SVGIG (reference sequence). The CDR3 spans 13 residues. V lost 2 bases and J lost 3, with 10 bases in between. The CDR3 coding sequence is TGTGCCTGGAGTCAGGCGAAGGACACTGAAGCTTTCTTT. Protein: CAWSQAKDTEAFF.

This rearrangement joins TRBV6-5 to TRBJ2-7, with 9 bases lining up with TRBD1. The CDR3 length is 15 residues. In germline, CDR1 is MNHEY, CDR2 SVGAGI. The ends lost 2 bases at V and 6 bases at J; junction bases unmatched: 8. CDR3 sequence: CASSYNGQGYGEQYF. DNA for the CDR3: TGTGCCAGCAGTTACAACGGACAGGGGTATGGCGAGCAGTACTTC.

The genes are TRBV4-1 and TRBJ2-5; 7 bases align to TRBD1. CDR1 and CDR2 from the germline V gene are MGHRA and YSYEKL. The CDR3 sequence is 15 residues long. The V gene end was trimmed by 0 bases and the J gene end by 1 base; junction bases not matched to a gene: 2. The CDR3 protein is CASSQEDRAQETQYF. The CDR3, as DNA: TGCGCCAGCAGCCAAGAAGACAGGGCCCAAGAGACCCAGTACTTC.

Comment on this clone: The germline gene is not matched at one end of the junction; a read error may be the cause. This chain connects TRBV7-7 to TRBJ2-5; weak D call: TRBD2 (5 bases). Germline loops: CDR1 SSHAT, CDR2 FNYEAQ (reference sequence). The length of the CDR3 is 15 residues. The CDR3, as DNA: TGTGCTAGCAGCTTAGCGTTAACAGTCCAAGAGACCCAGTACTTC. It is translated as CASSLALTVQETQYF.

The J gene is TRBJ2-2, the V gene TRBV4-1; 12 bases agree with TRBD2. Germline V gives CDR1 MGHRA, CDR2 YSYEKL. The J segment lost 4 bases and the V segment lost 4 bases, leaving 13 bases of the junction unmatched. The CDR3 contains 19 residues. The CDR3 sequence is CASSPRASGRARGTGELFF. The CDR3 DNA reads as TGCGCCAGCAGCCCCCGGGCTAGCGGGAGGGCCAGAGGCACCGGGGAGCTGTTTTTT.

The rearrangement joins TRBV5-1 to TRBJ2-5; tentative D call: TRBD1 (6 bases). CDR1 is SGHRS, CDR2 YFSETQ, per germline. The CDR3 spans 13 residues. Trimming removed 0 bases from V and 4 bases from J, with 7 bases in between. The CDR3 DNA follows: TGCGCCAGCAGCTTGGACAGGGTAGAGACCCAGTACTTC. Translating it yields CASSLDRVETQYF.

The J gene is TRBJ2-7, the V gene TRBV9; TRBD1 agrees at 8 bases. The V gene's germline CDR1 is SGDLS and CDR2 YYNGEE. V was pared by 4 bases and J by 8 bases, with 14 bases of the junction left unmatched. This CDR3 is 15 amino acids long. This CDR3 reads CASSSLIGGQGQQYF. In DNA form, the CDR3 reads TGTGCCAGCAGCTCACTTATTGGTGGACAGGGCCAGCAGTACTTC. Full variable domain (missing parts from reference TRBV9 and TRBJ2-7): DSGVTQTPKHLITATGQRVTLRCSPRSGDLSVYWYQQSLDQGLQFLIQYYNGEERAKGNILERFSAQQFPDLHSELNLSSLELGDSALYFCASSSLIGGQGQQYFGPGTRLTVT.

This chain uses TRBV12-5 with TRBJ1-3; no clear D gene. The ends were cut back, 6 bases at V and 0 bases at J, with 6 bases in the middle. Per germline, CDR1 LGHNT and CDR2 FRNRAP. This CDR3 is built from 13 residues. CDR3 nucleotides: TGTGCTAGTGGCAAGAGCTCTGGAAACACCATATATTTT. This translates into CASGKSSGNTIYF.

The CDR3: CASSLPGLARISSYEQYF. In DNA form, the CDR3 reads TGTGCCAGCTCACTGCCGGGACTAGCCAGAATTAGCTCCTACGAGCAGTACTTC. The V and J genes are TRBV18 and TRBJ2-7, with TRBD2 identical over 9 bases. With 4 bases clipped from V and 0 bases from J, the junction kept 13 bases outside the gene matches. Germline assignment: CDR1 KGHSH and CDR2 LQKENI. The CDR3 runs 18 residues.

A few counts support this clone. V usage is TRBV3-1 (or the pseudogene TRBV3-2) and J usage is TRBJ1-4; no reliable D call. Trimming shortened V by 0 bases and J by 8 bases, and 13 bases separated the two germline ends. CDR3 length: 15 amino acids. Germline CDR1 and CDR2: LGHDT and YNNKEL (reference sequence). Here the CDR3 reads CASSQDMGGGEKLFF. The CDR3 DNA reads TGTGCCAGCAGCCAAGATATGGGAGGAGGAGAAAAACTGTTTTTT.

CDR3 sequence: CASSPHPPTGTDVDSPLHF. In DNA, the CDR3 is TGCGCCAGCAGTCCCCACCCGCCAACCGGGACAGACGTAGATTCACCCCTCCACTTT. V and J are TRBV23-1 and TRBJ1-6; 7 bases line up with TRBD1. TRBV23-1 is placed among ORFs of uncertain function. Trimming at V came to 4 bases and at J to 8 bases, leaving 20 bases not matched to a gene. The CDR3 loop spans 19 amino acids.

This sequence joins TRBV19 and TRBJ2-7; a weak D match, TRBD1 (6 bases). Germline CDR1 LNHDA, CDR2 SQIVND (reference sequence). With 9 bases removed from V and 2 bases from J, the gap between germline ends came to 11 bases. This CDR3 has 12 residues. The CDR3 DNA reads TGTGCCAGCGGACAGTTCCCCTACGAGCAGTACTTC. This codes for CASGQFPYEQYF.

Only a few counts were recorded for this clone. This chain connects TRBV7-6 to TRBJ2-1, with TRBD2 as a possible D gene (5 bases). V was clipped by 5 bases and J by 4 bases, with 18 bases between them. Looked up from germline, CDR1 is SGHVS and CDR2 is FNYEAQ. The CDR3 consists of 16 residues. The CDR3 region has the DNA TGTGCCAGCAGCCCTGAGACTATGGCTCTTTACAATGAGCAGTTCTTC. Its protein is CASSPETMALYNEQFF.

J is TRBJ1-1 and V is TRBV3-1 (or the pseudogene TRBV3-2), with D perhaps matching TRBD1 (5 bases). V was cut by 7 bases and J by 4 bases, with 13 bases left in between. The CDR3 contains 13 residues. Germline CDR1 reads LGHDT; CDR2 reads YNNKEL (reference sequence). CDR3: CASKTQGSTEAFF. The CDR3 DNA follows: TGTGCCAGCAAGACGCAGGGAAGCACTGAAGCTTTCTTT.

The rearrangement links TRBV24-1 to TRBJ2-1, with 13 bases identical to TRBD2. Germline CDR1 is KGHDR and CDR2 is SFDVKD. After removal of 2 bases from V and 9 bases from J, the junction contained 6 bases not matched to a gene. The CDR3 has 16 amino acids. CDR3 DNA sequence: TGTGCCACCAGTGATTGGCGACTAGCGGGAGGCGTTGAGCAGTTCTTC. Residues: CATSDWRLAGGVEQFF.

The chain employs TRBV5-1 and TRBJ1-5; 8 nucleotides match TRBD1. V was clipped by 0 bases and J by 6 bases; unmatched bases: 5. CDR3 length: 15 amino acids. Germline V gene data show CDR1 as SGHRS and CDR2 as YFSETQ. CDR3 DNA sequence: TGCGCCAGCAGCTTGGATGGACAGGGTGGTCAGCCCCAGCATTTT. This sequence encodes CASSLDGQGGQPQHF.

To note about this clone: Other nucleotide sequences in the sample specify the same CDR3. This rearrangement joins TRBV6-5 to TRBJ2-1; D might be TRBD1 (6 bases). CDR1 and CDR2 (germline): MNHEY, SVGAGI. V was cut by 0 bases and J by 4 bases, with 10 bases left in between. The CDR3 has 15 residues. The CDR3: CASSYSGTSYNEQFF. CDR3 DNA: TGTGCCAGCAGTTACTCCGGGACAAGTTACAATGAGCAGTTCTTC.

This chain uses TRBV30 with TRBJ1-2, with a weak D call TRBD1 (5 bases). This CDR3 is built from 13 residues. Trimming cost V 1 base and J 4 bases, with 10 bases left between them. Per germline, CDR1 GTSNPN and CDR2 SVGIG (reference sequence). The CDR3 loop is CAWSDRTIYGYTF. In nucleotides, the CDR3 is TGTGCCTGGAGTGATCGGACAATCTATGGCTACACCTTC.

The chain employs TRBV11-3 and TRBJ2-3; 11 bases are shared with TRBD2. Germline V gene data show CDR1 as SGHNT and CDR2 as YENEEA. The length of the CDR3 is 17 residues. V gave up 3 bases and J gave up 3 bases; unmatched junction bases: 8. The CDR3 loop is CASSLFLAGGETDTQYF. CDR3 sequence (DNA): TGTGCCAGCAGCTTGTTTCTAGCGGGAGGAGAGACAGATACGCAGTATTTT.

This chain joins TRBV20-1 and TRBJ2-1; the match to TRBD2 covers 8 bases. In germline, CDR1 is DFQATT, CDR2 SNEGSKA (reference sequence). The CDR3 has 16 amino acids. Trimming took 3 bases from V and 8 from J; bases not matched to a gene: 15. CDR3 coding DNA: TGCAGTGCTAGTGATGCGGGGGGCCCTTTGGGGGATGAGCAGTTCTTC. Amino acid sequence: CSASDAGGPLGDEQFF.

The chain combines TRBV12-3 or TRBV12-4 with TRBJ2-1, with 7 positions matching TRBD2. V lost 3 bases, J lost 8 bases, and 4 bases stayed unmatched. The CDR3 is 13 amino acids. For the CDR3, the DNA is TGTGCCAGCAGTTTGAGGGAGGGCTATGAGCAGTTCTTC. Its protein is CASSLREGYEQFF.

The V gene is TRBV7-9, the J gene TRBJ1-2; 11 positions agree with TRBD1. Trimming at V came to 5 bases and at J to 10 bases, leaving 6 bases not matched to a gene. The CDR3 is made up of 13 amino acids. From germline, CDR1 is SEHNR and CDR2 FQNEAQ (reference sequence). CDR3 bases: TGTGCCAGCAGCCAACAGGGACAGGGGGACTACACCTTC. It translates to CASSQQGQGDYTF.

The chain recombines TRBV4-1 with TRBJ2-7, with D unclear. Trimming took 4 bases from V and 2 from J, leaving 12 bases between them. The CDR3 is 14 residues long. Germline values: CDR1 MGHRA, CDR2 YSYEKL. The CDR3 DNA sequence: TGCGCCAGCAGCCTCCGAGGCGCGACCTACGAGCAGTACTTC. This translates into CASSLRGATYEQYF.